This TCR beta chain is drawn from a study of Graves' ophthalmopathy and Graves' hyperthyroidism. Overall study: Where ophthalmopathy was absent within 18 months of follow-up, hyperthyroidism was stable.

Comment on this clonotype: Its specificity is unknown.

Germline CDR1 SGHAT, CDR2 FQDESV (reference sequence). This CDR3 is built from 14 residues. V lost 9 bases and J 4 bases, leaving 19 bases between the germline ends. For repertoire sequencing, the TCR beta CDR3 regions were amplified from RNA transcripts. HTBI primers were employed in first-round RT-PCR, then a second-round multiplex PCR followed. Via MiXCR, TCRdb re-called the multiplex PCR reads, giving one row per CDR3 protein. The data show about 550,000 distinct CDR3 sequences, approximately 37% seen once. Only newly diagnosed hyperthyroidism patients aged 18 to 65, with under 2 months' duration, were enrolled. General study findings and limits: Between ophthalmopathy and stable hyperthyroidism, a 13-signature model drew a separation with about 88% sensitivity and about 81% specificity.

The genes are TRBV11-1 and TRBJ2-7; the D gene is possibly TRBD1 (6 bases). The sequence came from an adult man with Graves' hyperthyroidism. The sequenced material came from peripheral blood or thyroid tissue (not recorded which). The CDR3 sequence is CASPLVGGQYEQYF. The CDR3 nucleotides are TGTGCCAGTCCCCTAGTAGGGGGTCAATACGAGCAGTACTTC.